The 28 T cell receptor beta chains below come from one sample, sequenced in a study of cytomegalovirus exposure and HLA in healthy donors (dated by TCRdb to 2016 to 2017). Libraries came from the immunoSEQ multiplex PCR assay. Not all clones reach the TCRdb copy of this immuneACCESS table, which keeps in-frame sequences only. Checked studies attribute under half of the gap to unresolved V genes and leave the rest unexplained. The sample profile shows 140,000 or so clones; about 87% of them were found once. The top ten clones comprise over 5% of the sample. The sequenced material came from PBMCs. Receptors originate from a woman in her twenties or thirties in good health and CMV-seropositive.

The J gene is TRBJ2-1, the V gene TRBV19; 8 bases are shared with TRBD2. V trimming: 1 base; J trimming: 10 bases; junction bases outside the gene matches: 18. Looked up from germline, CDR1 is LNHDA and CDR2 is SQIVND (reference sequence). CDR3 length: 18 amino acids. The CDR3 DNA reads TGTGCCAGTAGTATAGTGGGAGCGGGAGATATCAGCCGGAGGGAGCAGTTCTTC. Amino acid sequence: CASSIVGAGDISRREQFF.

This clone appeared a few times. The genes are TRBV19 and TRBJ1-1, with D perhaps TRBD1 (5 bases). Germline V lookup: CDR1 LNHDA, CDR2 SQIVND (reference sequence). V dropped 6 bases and J dropped 1 base, with 12 bases sitting between them. The CDR3 extends over 14 amino acids. CDR3 amino acids: CASSRDYPNTEAFF. Here the CDR3 DNA reads TGTGCCAGTAGCCGGGACTACCCGAACACTGAAGCTTTCTTT.

The J gene is TRBJ2-1, the V gene TRBV23-1; weak D call: TRBD1 (6 bases). TRBV23-1 belongs to the ORF category, with a function that is uncertain. This CDR3 is 14 amino acids long. Trimming cost V 8 bases and J 3 bases, with 14 bases left between them. Here the CDR3 DNA reads TGCGCCAGCTGGACAGCCAACGGCTACAATGAGCAGTTCTTC. The encoded protein is CASWTANGYNEQFF.

The rearrangement joins TRBV6-6 to TRBJ2-1; 10 bases agree with TRBD2. There are 12 residues in the CDR3. Trimming took 4 bases from V and 16 from J; bases not matched to a gene: 7. CDR1 is MNHNY and CDR2 is SVGAGI in the germline V gene (reference sequence). The chain's CDR3 is CASSFLAGEEFF. DNA of the CDR3: TGTGCCAGCAGTTTCCTAGCGGGAGAAGAATTCTTC.

In this sample, this clone turned up once. The V gene is TRBV27, the J gene TRBJ2-3; possibly TRBD1 for D (6 bases). The CDR3 has 16 amino acids. CDR1 and CDR2 (germline): MNHEY, SMNVEV (reference sequence). V was pared by 2 bases and J by 6 bases, with 18 bases between. CDR3: CASSLGGGIAPDTQYF. CDR3 DNA: TGTGCCAGCAGTTTAGGGGGCGGAATAGCGCCTGATACGCAGTATTTT.

The V and J genes are TRBV6-5 and TRBJ2-2; the match to TRBD2 covers 9 bases. The CDR3 covers 16 residues. Germline CDR1 reads MNHEY; CDR2 reads SVGAGI. The ends lost 4 bases at V and 0 bases at J; junction bases unmatched: 3. The CDR3: CASSWASGANTGELFF. The CDR3 DNA reads TGTGCCAGCAGTTGGGCTAGCGGGGCGAACACCGGGGAGCTGTTTTTT.

This rearrangement joins TRBV14 to TRBJ2-7, with 8 bases aligning to TRBD2. This CDR3 is 16 amino acids long. With V trimmed by 4 bases and J by 7 bases, 15 bases remained unmatched. Germline lookup yields CDR1 SGHDN and CDR2 FVKESK. The DNA of the CDR3 is TGTGCCAGCAGCCCATTGGGGCTAGCGGGTATGGGAGAGCAGTACTTC. Its protein product is CASSPLGLAGMGEQYF.

CDR3 coding DNA: TGTGCCAGCAGAATCGGGACAGGGTGGATAACTAATGAAAAACTGTTTTTT. Translating gives CASRIGTGWITNEKLFF. The chain recombines TRBV2 with TRBJ1-4, with 9 bases lining up with TRBD1. Trimming cost V 6 bases and J 1 base; bases outside gene matches: 9. Germline CDR1 is SNHLY and CDR2 is FYNNEI. CDR3 length: 17 amino acids.

This clone was detected only a few times. The V call is TRBV20-1, the J call TRBJ1-2; no definite D call. The CDR3 consists of 11 residues. With 4 bases removed from V and 5 bases from J, the gap between germline ends came to 8 bases. Germline V gene data show CDR1 as DFQATT and CDR2 as SNEGSKA (reference sequence). CDR3 coding DNA: TGCAGTGCTACAGACGGGTATGGCTACACCTTC. Its protein product is CSATDGYGYTF.

The chain recombines TRBV5-1 with TRBJ2-5; D might be TRBD2 (5 bases). Germline-derived CDR1 and CDR2 are SGHRS and YFSETQ. This CDR3 has 16 amino acids. V was clipped by 0 bases and J by 0 bases, with 12 bases between them. The CDR3 DNA reads as TGCGCCAGCAGCTTGGAGGGAGCCGGGTACCAAGAGACCCAGTACTTC. It encodes CASSLEGAGYQETQYF.

The chain combines TRBV5-1 with TRBJ1-5; D ambiguous. Deletions cut 0 bases from V and 0 bases from J, with 7 bases between. CDR1 and CDR2 (germline): SGHRS, YFSETQ. CDR3 size: 15 residues. CDR3 coding DNA: TGCGCCAGCAGCTTGGCTCCCGGTAGCAATCAGCCCCAGCATTTT. It specifies CASSLAPGSNQPQHF.

This clone was detected a few times. The chain carries TRBV10-2 and TRBJ2-7; 10 bases are shared with TRBD1. The CDR3 consists of 14 residues. Germline V gives CDR1 WSHSY, CDR2 SAAADI. V was clipped by 10 bases and J by 2 bases; unmatched bases: 8. CDR3 loop: CATKAGTGAYEQYF. For the CDR3, the DNA is TGCGCCACCAAGGCCGGGACAGGGGCCTACGAGCAGTACTTC.

The gene calls are TRBV7-3 and TRBJ2-1; 10 nucleotides line up with TRBD2. The trim removed 3 bases at V and 3 bases at J, leaving 2 bases unmatched. This CDR3 region has 15 residues. The germline gives CDR1 SGHTA, CDR2 FQGTGA. CDR3 loop: CASSLRTSGYNEQFF. Written as DNA, the CDR3 is TGTGCCAGCAGCTTGAGGACTAGCGGCTACAATGAGCAGTTCTTC.

This clone was observed a handful of times. The chain recombines TRBV7-9 with TRBJ2-7, with 7 bases aligning to TRBD2. The V gene's germline CDR1 is SEHNR and CDR2 FQNEAQ (reference sequence). V lost 2 bases to trimming and J lost 2 bases; unmatched junction nucleotides: 6. The CDR3 is 15 amino acids. The CDR3 reads CASSLMPSGAYEQYF. CDR3 DNA sequence: TGTGCCAGCAGCTTAATGCCTAGCGGAGCCTACGAGCAGTACTTC.

The chain links TRBV9 to TRBJ2-7; D may be TRBD2 (5 bases). Trimming pared 2 bases from V and 1 base from J, leaving 10 bases between. Germline V gene lookup returns CDR1 SGDLS and CDR2 YYNGEE. The CDR3 is 14 residues long. In nucleotides, the CDR3 is TGTGCCAGCAGCGTGACGGCGGGTTCCTACGAGCAGTACTTC. Amino acid sequence: CASSVTAGSYEQYF. Full variable domain (missing parts from reference TRBV9 and TRBJ2-7): DSGVTQTPKHLITATGQRVTLRCSPRSGDLSVYWYQQSLDQGLQFLIQYYNGEERAKGNILERFSAQQFPDLHSELNLSSLELGDSALYFCASSVTAGSYEQYFGPGTRLTVT.

This chain joins TRBV5-1 and TRBJ2-7, with D possibly being TRBD2 (7 bases). CDR1 and CDR2 (germline): SGHRS, YFSETQ. The CDR3 covers 15 residues. Trimming removed 2 bases from V and 2 bases from J, with 14 bases in between. CDR3: CASSFGGGATYEQYF. The CDR3 DNA reads as TGCGCCAGCAGCTTTGGGGGGGGCGCGACCTACGAGCAGTACTTC.

The rearrangement joins TRBV6-1 to TRBJ1-6; D perhaps matches TRBD1 (5 bases). Trimming cost V 9 bases and J 10 bases, with 16 bases left between them. CDR1 MNHNS and CDR2 SASEGT come from the germline V gene. CDR3 length: 13 amino acids. The CDR3 here is CASLIQGKSPLHF. In nucleotides, the CDR3 is TGTGCCAGTCTGATCCAGGGCAAATCACCCCTCCACTTT.

The rearrangement joins TRBV4-1 to TRBJ2-7; TRBD1 aligns across 8 bases. CDR3 length: 14 residues. Germline lookup yields CDR1 MGHRA and CDR2 YSYEKL. The V and J ends lost 8 bases and 1 base, in that order; junction bases with no gene match: 7. The CDR3 region is CASGPQGASYEQYF. CDR3 DNA: TGCGCCAGCGGGCCTCAGGGGGCATCCTACGAGCAGTACTTC.

This chain joins TRBV4-1 and TRBJ2-4; D is uncertain. CDR3 length equals 19 residues. Germline lookup yields CDR1 MGHRA and CDR2 YSYEKL. Trimming took off 0 bases at V and 0 bases at J, with 18 bases between the two ends. CDR3: CASSQDSFRLGAAKNIQYF. In DNA, the CDR3 is TGCGCCAGCAGCCAAGATAGTTTTCGGCTAGGAGCAGCCAAAAACATTCAGTACTTC.

The CDR3 coding sequence is TGCAGCGTTGAATACTTGGCAGGGGGGAGGACCCAGTACTTC. Residues: CSVEYLAGGRTQYF. The chain joins TRBV29-1 to TRBJ2-5, with D possibly being TRBD1 (7 bases). The CDR3 has 14 residues. The V gene's germline CDR1 is SQVTM and CDR2 ANQGSEA. Trimming removed 2 bases from V and 7 bases from J, with 17 bases in between.

This clone has a count of ten or more. The chain recombines TRBV6-1 with TRBJ1-5; the D is unclear. The CDR3 totals 13 residues. Trimming took off 6 bases at V and 8 bases at J, with 14 bases between the two ends. Germline V gene lookup returns CDR1 MNHNS and CDR2 SASEGT. The CDR3 spells CASRLEGSKPQHF. The CDR3 DNA sequence: TGTGCCAGCAGATTAGAGGGTAGCAAGCCCCAGCATTTT.

The chain has TRBV18 and TRBJ2-1; a possible D gene is TRBD2 (5 bases). Germline CDR1 reads KGHSH; CDR2 reads LQKENI. Trimming pared 4 bases from V and 5 bases from J, leaving 12 bases between. This CDR3 contains 14 residues. The CDR3 DNA reads as TGTGCCAGCTCACGGAATACCGGGAACAATGAGCAGTTCTTC. Translation gives CASSRNTGNNEQFF.

This chain connects TRBV7-9 to TRBJ2-5, with TRBD2 matching 8 bases. Per the germline V gene, CDR1 is SEHNR and CDR2 is FQNEAQ (reference sequence). The CDR3 covers 16 residues. V trimming: 4 bases; J trimming: 5 bases; junction bases outside the gene matches: 12. CDR3 in DNA: TGTGCCAGCAGCTCAGCGCATCGGGGGGGTGTTGAGACCCAGTACTTC. It codes for CASSSAHRGGVETQYF.

This chain's CDR3 is CASSQITGNQPQHF. CDR3 in DNA: TGCGCCAGCAGCCAGATTACAGGGAATCAGCCCCAGCATTTT. The chain employs TRBV4-1 and TRBJ1-5; D is perhaps TRBD1 (6 bases). The CDR3 is 14 residues long. Germline CDR1 and CDR2: MGHRA and YSYEKL. V shed 3 bases and J shed 4 bases, with 10 bases lying between them.

The rearrangement joins TRBV11-3 to TRBJ2-2, with TRBD2 as a possible D gene (6 bases). Germline V CDR1 and CDR2: SGHNT, YENEEA. V gave up 5 bases and J gave up 6 bases, with 13 bases separating them. There are 14 residues in the CDR3. CDR3 amino acids: CASSLRERAGELFF. DNA for the CDR3: TGTGCCAGCAGCCTCCGAGAGCGGGCCGGGGAGCTGTTTTTT.

The chain employs TRBV7-6 and TRBJ2-2; 8 bases match TRBD1. Germline V gene data show CDR1 as SGHVS and CDR2 as FNYEAQ. The CDR3 has 14 amino acids. The J segment lost 0 bases and the V segment lost 7 bases, leaving 1 base of the junction unmatched. CDR3 residues: CASKGQANTGELFF. The CDR3 DNA reads TGTGCCAGCAAGGGACAGGCGAACACCGGGGAGCTGTTTTTT.

The chain combines TRBV7-8 with TRBJ2-1; 11 bases fit TRBD2. Trimming at V came to 7 bases and at J to 2 bases, leaving 7 bases not matched to a gene. The CDR3 length is 16 residues. Germline V lookup: CDR1 SGHVS, CDR2 FQNEAQ. DNA for the CDR3: TGTGCCAGCACCTCTAGCGGGGGGCCTGCCTACAATGAGCAGTTCTTC. It translates to CASTSSGGPAYNEQFF. The whole variable domain, remainder taken from reference TRBV7-8 and TRBJ2-1, is GAGVSQSPRYKVAKRGQDVALRCDPISGHVSLFWYQQALGQGPEFLTYFQNEAQLDKSGLPSDRFFAERPEGSVSTLKIQRTQQEDSAVYLCASTSSGGPAYNEQFFGPGTRLTVL.

The chain employs TRBV7-8 and TRBJ2-7; TRBD1 agrees at 9 bases. The V gene's germline CDR1 is SGHVS and CDR2 FQNEAQ. The J segment lost 4 bases and the V segment lost 5 bases, leaving 12 bases of the junction unmatched. The CDR3 has 16 residues. The CDR3 loop reads CASSLSRTGVTYEQYF. The CDR3 DNA follows: TGTGCCAGCAGCCTCTCGAGGACAGGGGTTACGTACGAGCAGTACTTC.